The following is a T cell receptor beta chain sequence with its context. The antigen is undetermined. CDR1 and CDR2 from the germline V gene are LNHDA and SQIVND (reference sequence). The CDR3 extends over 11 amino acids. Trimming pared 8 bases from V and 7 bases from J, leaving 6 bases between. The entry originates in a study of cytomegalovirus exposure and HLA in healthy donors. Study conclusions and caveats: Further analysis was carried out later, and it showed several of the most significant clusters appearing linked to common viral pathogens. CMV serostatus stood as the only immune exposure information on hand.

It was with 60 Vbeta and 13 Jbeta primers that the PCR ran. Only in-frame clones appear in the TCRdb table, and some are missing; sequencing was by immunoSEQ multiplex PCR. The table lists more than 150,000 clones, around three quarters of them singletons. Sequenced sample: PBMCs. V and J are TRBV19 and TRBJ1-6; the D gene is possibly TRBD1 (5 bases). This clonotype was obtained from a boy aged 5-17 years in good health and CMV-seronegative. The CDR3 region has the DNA TGTGCCAGTGGGGCGAATTCACCCCTCCACTTT. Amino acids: CASGANSPLHF.